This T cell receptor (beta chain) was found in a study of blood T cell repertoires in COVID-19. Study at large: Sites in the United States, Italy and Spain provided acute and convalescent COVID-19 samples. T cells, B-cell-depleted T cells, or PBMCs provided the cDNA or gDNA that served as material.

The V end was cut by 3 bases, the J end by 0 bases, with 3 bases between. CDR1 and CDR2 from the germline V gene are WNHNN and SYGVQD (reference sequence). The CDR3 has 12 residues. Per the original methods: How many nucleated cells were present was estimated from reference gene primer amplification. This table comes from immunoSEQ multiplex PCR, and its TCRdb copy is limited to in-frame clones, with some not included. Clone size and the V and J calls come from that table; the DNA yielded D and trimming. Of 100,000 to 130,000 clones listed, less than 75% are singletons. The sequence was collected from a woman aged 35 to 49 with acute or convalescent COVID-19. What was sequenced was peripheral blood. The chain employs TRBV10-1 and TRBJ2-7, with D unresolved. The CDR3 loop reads CASSDSSYEQYF. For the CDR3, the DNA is TGCGCCAGCAGTGACAGCTCCTACGAGCAGTACTTC.